The rows below give T cell receptor beta chains drawn from one sample of a study of blood T cell repertoires in COVID-19. Libraries were prepared by immunoSEQ multiplex PCR; TCRdb keeps only in-frame clonotypes and omits some of them. This repertoire shows 190,000 or so clones, about 88% found once; its top ten account for less than 3%. Sequenced sample: peripheral blood. These receptors were taken from a man aged 40-49 years with active or convalescent COVID-19. CDR3s include the opening cysteine and the closing phenylalanine or tryptophan.

v_call	j_call	cdr3_aa
TRBV12-3/TRBV12-4	TRBJ1-2	CASRPPGDGYTF
TRBV18	TRBJ1-2	CASSPRQDDGYTF
TRBV2	TRBJ1-5	CASSRDRGANQPQHF
TRBV28	TRBJ1-5	CASRNRAYSNQPQHF
TRBV19	TRBJ1-1	CASSIQVAVNTEAFF
TRBV7-7	TRBJ2-5	CASSRTGREETQYF
TRBV18	TRBJ2-7	CASSPSSGGSSYEQYF
TRBV5-1	TRBJ1-5	CATKRGNQPQHF
TRBV10-3	TRBJ1-3	CAISNNRGQSGNTIYF
TRBV5-1	TRBJ1-3	CASSLTSSGNTIYF
TRBV19	TRBJ2-4	CASSTLRAGSTKNIQYF
TRBV5-8	TRBJ1-1	CASSRTLSRTEAFF
TRBV19	TRBJ2-1	CASSIGDRGQEQFF
TRBV10-3	TRBJ2-5	CAISPDLGETQYF
TRBV6-4	TRBJ2-5	CASSFPGRGETQYF